These 5 T cell receptor beta chains came from one sample sequenced in a study of graft-versus-host responses after intestinal transplantation. Clones were sequenced by immunoSEQ multiplex PCR, and TCRdb holds only the in-frame ones, with some missing. The data show 95,000 to 110,000 clones, approximately 84% seen once. For these TCRs, the target antigens are not known. The source material was unstimulated CD4+ T cells sorted from spleen or lymph node cells, sampled before intestinal transplant. The receptors here all came from a human donor who received an intestinal transplant.

The chain is built from TRBV18 and TRBJ1-1; possible D gene TRBD1, 5 bases. Germline V gene data show CDR1 as KGHSH and CDR2 as LQKENI. The CDR3 is made up of 15 amino acids. Trimming stripped 4 bases from V and 3 bases from J, with 15 bases between. CDR3 region: CASSLYEGYYTEAFF. CDR3 nucleotide sequence: TGTGCCAGCTCACTTTACGAGGGGTATTACACTGAAGCTTTCTTT.

V is TRBV10-3 and J is TRBJ2-7; TRBD1 might be the D (6 bases). V was shortened by 10 bases and J by 4 bases, with 17 bases between the two germline ends. Germline CDR1 is ENHRY and CDR2 is SYGVKD. This CDR3 has 13 amino acids. Written as DNA, the CDR3 is TGTGCCACCGGGGATCAGGGGATGTACGAGCAGTACTTC. As protein: CATGDQGMYEQYF.

The table lists this clone with a count of one. V usage is TRBV18 and J usage is TRBJ2-5; a weak D match, TRBD2 (6 bases). V was cut by 6 bases and J by 5 bases, with 25 bases left in between. Germline CDR1 KGHSH, CDR2 LQKENI. The CDR3 has 17 amino acids. CDR3 residues: CASSPGGSANFRETQYF. The CDR3 DNA reads as TGTGCCAGCTCGCCCGGGGGTTCGGCTAACTTCAGGGAGACCCAGTACTTC.

The V gene is TRBV4-2, the J gene TRBJ1-4; D is unclear. CDR1 LGHNA and CDR2 YNFKEQ come from the germline V gene. The ends were cut back, 0 bases at V and 4 bases at J, with 15 bases in the middle. The CDR3 runs to 17 residues. The DNA of the CDR3 is TGTGCCAGCAGCCAAGAACGAGTCGGGCAGGTTAATGAAAAACTGTTTTTT. The encoded protein is CASSQERVGQVNEKLFF.

J is TRBJ2-7 and V is TRBV19; no definite D call. Germline CDR1 is LNHDA and CDR2 is SQIVND (reference sequence). The CDR3 contains 15 residues. V was pared by 1 base and J by 2 bases, with 12 bases between. The CDR3 coding sequence is TGTGCCAGTAGTATAGTCCGTGAGAACACCTACGAGCAGTACTTC. It yields the protein CASSIVRENTYEQYF.